These 22 T cell receptor beta chains share one sample of origin, sequenced in a study of cytomegalovirus exposure and HLA in healthy donors. 13 Jbeta primers and 60 Vbeta primers were used for the PCR. The protocol was immunoSEQ multiplex PCR, while the TCRdb copy is restricted to in-frame clones and leaves out a portion. The data contain roughly 140,000 clones, approximately 80% of them seen just once; the ten biggest clones take up around 5.4%. Sequencing was performed on PBMCs. All receptors come from a man aged 25 to 40 in good health and CMV-seropositive.

CDR3 sequence reads: CASSYRRGSSYEQYF. The CDR3, as DNA: TGCGCCAGCAGCTATAGACGAGGGAGCTCCTACGAGCAGTACTTC. The rearrangement joins TRBV4-1 to TRBJ2-5; tentative D call: TRBD2 (5 bases). The J call is uncertain, as TRBJ2-7 better fits the DNA end. The CDR3 extends over 15 amino acids. Germline values: CDR1 MGHRA, CDR2 YSYEKL.

V gene TRBV28 combines with J gene TRBJ2-7; 7 nucleotides line up with TRBD1. CDR1 is MDHEN, CDR2 SYDVKM, per germline. There are 12 residues in the CDR3. J gave up 9 bases and V 8 bases, and 10 bases lay outside the gene matches. CDR3 nucleotides: TGTGCCAGCGGTACAACAGGGGTTGGGCAGTACTTC. It specifies CASGTTGVGQYF.

V is TRBV2 and J is TRBJ2-5; 10 bases are a match to TRBD1. Germline V gene sequence: CDR1 SNHLY, CDR2 FYNNEI. Trimming at V came to 5 bases and at J to 4 bases, leaving 7 bases not matched to a gene. This CDR3 spans 15 amino acids. CDR3 sequence: CASSRGTGEGETQYF. In nucleotides, the CDR3 is TGTGCCAGCAGTCGGGGGACAGGGGAGGGAGAGACCCAGTACTTC.

This clone appeared once. The chain is built from TRBV15 and TRBJ2-5, with 7 bases fitting TRBD1. The J call may be incorrect, as the DNA end agrees better with TRBJ2-7. The CDR3 runs to 15 residues. CDR1 and CDR2 (germline): LNHNV, YYDKDF (reference sequence). CDR3 amino acids: CATSRGSDRSYEQYF. CDR3 sequence (DNA): TGTGCCACCAGCAGGGGTTCGGACAGGTCTTACGAGCAGTACTTC.

The chain carries TRBV19 and TRBJ2-5; TRBD2 might be the D (5 bases). The V gene's germline CDR1 is LNHDA and CDR2 SQIVND (reference sequence). V gave up 8 bases and J gave up 5 bases, with 15 bases separating them. CDR3 length: 13 amino acids. The CDR3: CASSRETRETQYF. The DNA for the CDR3 is TGTGCCAGTTCGAGGGAGACCCGCGAGACCCAGTACTTC.

V and J are TRBV28 and TRBJ2-7; TRBD2 aligns across 13 bases. The CDR3 runs to 20 residues. The germline CDR1 and CDR2 sequences are MDHEN and SYDVKM. Trimming cost V 2 bases and J 1 base; bases outside gene matches: 14. Here the CDR3 DNA reads TGTGCCAGCAGTTTAAGAAGGGGACTAGCGGGACCGGGCGGATCCTACGAGCAGTACTTC. This translates into CASSLRRGLAGPGGSYEQYF.

This sequence joins TRBV11-3 and TRBJ2-3, with 7 bases lining up with TRBD2. The V gene end was trimmed by 3 bases and the J gene end by 2 bases; junction bases not matched to a gene: 5. In germline, CDR1 is SGHNT, CDR2 YENEEA. The length of the CDR3 is 15 residues. CDR3 coding DNA: TGTGCCAGCAGCTTGGAGCGGGGAATCACAGATACGCAGTATTTT. As protein: CASSLERGITDTQYF.

The J gene is TRBJ2-2, the V gene TRBV10-1, with 10 bases aligning to TRBD1. Germline CDR1 reads WNHNN; CDR2 reads SYGVQD (reference sequence). This CDR3 region has 15 residues. Unmatched junction bases numbered 0, after V lost 4 bases and J lost 1 base. CDR3 coding DNA: TGCGCCAGCAGTGGGGACAGGGGGAACACCGGGGAGCTGTTTTTT. This sequence encodes CASSGDRGNTGELFF.

The chain employs TRBV27 and TRBJ2-5, with TRBD1 matching over 7 bases. The DNA matches TRBJ2-7 better at its end, which makes the J call doubtful. Germline V gene lookup returns CDR1 MNHEY and CDR2 SMNVEV (reference sequence). The CDR3 is 16 amino acids. The CDR3 loop reads CASSPPPTGKSYEQYF. In nucleotides, the CDR3 is TGTGCCAGCAGCCCCCCGCCGACAGGGAAATCCTACGAGCAGTACTTC.

This chain joins TRBV4-2 and TRBJ1-1; TRBD1 is a possible D gene (5 bases). CDR1 is LGHNA and CDR2 is YNFKEQ in the germline V gene. Trimming left V 1 base short and J 7 bases short, with 13 bases between. This CDR3 contains 14 residues. The CDR3 DNA sequence: TGTGCCAGCAGCCAAGTTTTTTCCCAGGGTGAAGCTTTCTTT. Residues: CASSQVFSQGEAFF.

V is TRBV7-9 and J is TRBJ2-5; D gene unclear. From germline, CDR1 is SEHNR and CDR2 FQNEAQ (reference sequence). The ends were cut back, 2 bases at V and 0 bases at J, with 4 bases in the middle. This CDR3 region has 13 residues. The CDR3 loop reads CASSLTNQETQYF. The CDR3 coding sequence is TGTGCCAGCAGCTTAACTAACCAAGAGACCCAGTACTTC. Using reference TRBV7-9 and TRBJ2-5 for the parts outside the CDR3, the full variable domain is DTGVSQNPRHKITKRGQNVTFRCDPISEHNRLYWYRQTLGQGPEFLTYFQNEAQLEKSRLLSDRFSAERPKGSFSTLEIQRTEQGDSAMYLCASSLTNQETQYFGPGTRLLVL.

The V call is TRBV5-4, the J call TRBJ2-7; 7 nucleotides line up with TRBD1. Germline CDR1 reads SGHNT; CDR2 reads YYREEE (reference sequence). Losses at the gene ends were 0 bases for V and 2 bases for J; bases not matched to a gene: 5. The length of the CDR3 is 15 residues. CDR3 sequence reads: CASSLAGQLTYEQYF. DNA of the CDR3: TGTGCCAGCAGCTTGGCGGGACAGCTTACCTACGAGCAGTACTTC.

This clone was counted once. Other DNA sequences in this sample translate to the same CDR3. The chain is built from TRBV28 and TRBJ1-5; D unresolved. The ends were cut back, 1 base at V and 7 bases at J, with 8 bases in the middle. CDR1 is MDHEN, CDR2 SYDVKM, per germline. The CDR3 is made up of 13 amino acids. The CDR3 bases are TGTGCCAGCAGTTTATTGCGAAACCAGCCCCAGCATTTT. Its translation is CASSLLRNQPQHF.

The CDR3 protein is CASSPQTGTEAFF. DNA of the CDR3: TGTGCCAGCAGTCCGCAGACAGGGACTGAAGCTTTCTTT. The chain recombines TRBV6-6 with TRBJ1-1; 7 bases are a match to TRBD1. This CDR3 has 13 residues. Germline V lookup: CDR1 MNHNY, CDR2 SVGAGI (reference sequence). Unmatched junction bases numbered 5, after V lost 5 bases and J lost 5 bases.

Only a few counts were recorded for this clone. This rearrangement joins TRBV9 to TRBJ1-5; 10 positions agree with TRBD1. From germline, CDR1 is SGDLS and CDR2 YYNGEE. The CDR3 runs to 17 residues. Trimming removed 3 bases from V and 0 bases from J; junction bases left unmatched: 6. For the CDR3, the DNA is TGTGCCAGCAGCGAGGGGACAGGGGACCTTAGCAATCAGCCCCAGCATTTT. As protein: CASSEGTGDLSNQPQHF.

The J gene is TRBJ2-5, the V gene TRBV4-1; 7 bases match TRBD2. The CDR3 sequence is 15 residues long. With 4 bases clipped from V and 3 bases from J, the junction kept 8 bases outside the gene matches. The germline CDR1 and CDR2 sequences are MGHRA and YSYEKL. This CDR3 is CASSRGGLFEETQYF. The CDR3 DNA follows: TGCGCCAGCAGCCGGGGGGGGTTGTTCGAAGAGACCCAGTACTTC.

V and J are TRBV9 and TRBJ2-4; a possible D gene is TRBD2 (6 bases). Trimming shortened V by 3 bases and J by 6 bases, and 16 bases separated the two germline ends. The V gene's germline CDR1 is SGDLS and CDR2 YYNGEE. The CDR3 length is 15 residues. This chain's CDR3 is CASSAWDSPRNIQYF. The CDR3 coding sequence is TGTGCCAGCAGCGCTTGGGACTCCCCGAGAAACATTCAGTACTTC.

This clone came up a few times. CDR3 DNA: TGTGCCAGCAGGGGACTACGGAACACCGGGGAGCTGTTTTTT. Its protein product is CASRGLRNTGELFF. The chain recombines TRBV2 with TRBJ2-2, with TRBD2 identical over 7 bases. The V gene end was trimmed by 6 bases and the J gene end by 1 base; junction bases not matched to a gene: 2. CDR1 is SNHLY, CDR2 FYNNEI, per germline. There are 14 residues in the CDR3.

The rearrangement links TRBV9 to TRBJ1-2; no firm D call. This CDR3 is built from 13 residues. Germline CDR1 is SGDLS and CDR2 is YYNGEE. V was clipped by 2 bases and J by 8 bases, with 13 bases between them. The CDR3: CASSVYEDVGYTF. The CDR3, as DNA: TGTGCCAGCAGCGTCTATGAGGATGTCGGCTACACCTTC.

The chain is built from TRBV19 and TRBJ1-4; D is possibly TRBD1 (5 bases). The CDR3 is made up of 12 amino acids. V gave up 6 bases and J gave up 8 bases, with 10 bases separating them. Looked up from germline, CDR1 is LNHDA and CDR2 is SQIVND (reference sequence). The CDR3 loop is CASRPRAEKLFF. The CDR3 DNA is TGTGCCAGTAGGCCCAGGGCCGAAAAACTGTTTTTT.

This clone was found once. This chain joins TRBV7-2 and TRBJ2-3, with 7 bases fitting TRBD2. Looked up from germline, CDR1 is SGHTA and CDR2 is FQGNSA. This CDR3 is built from 17 residues. J was trimmed by 0 bases and V by 11 bases; bases with no gene match: 17. CDR3 nucleotides: TGTGCCTCCCTGCAGGACCGACTAGCACTAAGCACAGATACGCAGTATTTT. This translates into CASLQDRLALSTDTQYF.

For this clone: At one end, the junction sequence differs from germline, possibly due to a read error. The chain links TRBV6-5 to TRBJ1-2, with 7 bases fitting TRBD1. The length of the CDR3 is 14 residues. The germline gives CDR1 MNHEY, CDR2 SVGAGI. CDR3: CATNRGKGNYGYTF. CDR3 nucleotide sequence: TGTGCCACCAACAGGGGAAAGGGGAACTACGGCTACACCTTC.